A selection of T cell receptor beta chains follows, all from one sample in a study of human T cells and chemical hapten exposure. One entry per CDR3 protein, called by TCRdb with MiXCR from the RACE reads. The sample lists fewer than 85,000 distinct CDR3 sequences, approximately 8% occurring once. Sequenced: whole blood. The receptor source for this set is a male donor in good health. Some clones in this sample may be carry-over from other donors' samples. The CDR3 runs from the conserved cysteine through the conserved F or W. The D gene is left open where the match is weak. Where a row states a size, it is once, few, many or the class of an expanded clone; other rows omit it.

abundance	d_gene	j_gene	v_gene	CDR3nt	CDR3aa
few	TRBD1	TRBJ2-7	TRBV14	TGTGCCAGCAGCCAATCGGGACAGGGTTTATGGGAGCAGTACTTC	CASSQSGQGLWEQYF
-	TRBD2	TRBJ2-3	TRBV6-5	TGTGCCAGCAGTTACTGGCGGGAGAGTACAGATACGCAGTATTTT	CASSYWRESTDTQYF
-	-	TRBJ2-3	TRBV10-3	TGTGCCATCAGTGAGGGGACCAGGGAGATTACGCAGTATTTT	CAISEGTREITQYF
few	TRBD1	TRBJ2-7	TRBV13	TGTGCCAGCAGCTACCGGGACAGGGAAGCCTACGAGCAGTACTTC	CASSYRDREAYEQYF
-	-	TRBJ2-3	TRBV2	TGTGCCAGCAGGGGGCTGATCACAGATACGCAGTATTTT	CASRGLITDTQYF
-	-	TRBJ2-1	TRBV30	TGTGCCTGGGAACCGAGCTCCTACAATGAGCAGTTCTTC	CAWEPSSYNEQFF
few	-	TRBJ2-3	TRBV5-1	TGCGCCAGCAGCTCGGCCGGTCGGAAACCCACAGATACGCAGTATTTT	CASSSAGRKPTDTQYF
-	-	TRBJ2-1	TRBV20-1	TGCAGTGCTAGAGATGGTGCGGCGGAACAGAAGCAGTTCTTC	CSARDGAAEQKQFF
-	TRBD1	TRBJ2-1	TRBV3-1	TGTGCCAGCAGCCAACGACAGGGTTTCAGTGAGCAGTTCTTC	CASSQRQGFSEQFF
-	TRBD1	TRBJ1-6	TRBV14	TGTGCCAGCAGCTCGGACAGGGCTAGTTCACCCCTCCACTTT	CASSSDRASSPLHF
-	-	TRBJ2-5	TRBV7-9	TGTGCCAGCAGCTCGAGAGACGGGGGACCGAGCGGGACCCAGTACTTC	CASSSRDGGPSGTQYF
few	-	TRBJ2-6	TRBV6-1	TGTGCCAGCAGTGAGGAGGGCTCCTACTCTGGGGCCAACGTCCTGACTTTC	CASSEEGSYSGANVLTF
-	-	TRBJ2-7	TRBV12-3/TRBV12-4	TGTGCCAGCAGTTTCAGTTCGCCCGAGCAGTACTTC	CASSFSSPEQYF